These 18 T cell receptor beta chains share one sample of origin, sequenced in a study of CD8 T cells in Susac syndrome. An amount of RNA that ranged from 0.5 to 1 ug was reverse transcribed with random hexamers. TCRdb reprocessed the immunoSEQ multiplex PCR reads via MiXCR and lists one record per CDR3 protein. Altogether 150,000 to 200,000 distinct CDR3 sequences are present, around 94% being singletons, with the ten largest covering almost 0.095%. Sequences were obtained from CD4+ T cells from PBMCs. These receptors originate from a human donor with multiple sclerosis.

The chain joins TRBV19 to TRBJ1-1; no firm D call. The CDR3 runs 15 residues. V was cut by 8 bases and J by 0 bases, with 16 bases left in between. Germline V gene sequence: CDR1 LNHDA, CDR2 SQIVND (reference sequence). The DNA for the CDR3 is TGTGCCAGTTATGACCGCCAACGGATGAACACTGAAGCTTTCTTT. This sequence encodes CASYDRQRMNTEAFF.

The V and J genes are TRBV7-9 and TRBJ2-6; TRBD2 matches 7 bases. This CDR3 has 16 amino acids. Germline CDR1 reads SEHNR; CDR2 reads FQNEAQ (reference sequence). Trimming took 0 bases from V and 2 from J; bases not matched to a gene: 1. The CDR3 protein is CASSLAGGPGANVLTF. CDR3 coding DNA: TGTGCCAGCAGCTTAGCGGGAGGGCCTGGGGCCAACGTCCTGACTTTC.

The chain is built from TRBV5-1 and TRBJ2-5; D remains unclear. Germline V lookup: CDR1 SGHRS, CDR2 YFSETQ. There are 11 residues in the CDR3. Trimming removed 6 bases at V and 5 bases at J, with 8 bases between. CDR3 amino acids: CASIPRETQYF. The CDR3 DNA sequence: TGCGCCAGCATTCCGAGGGAGACCCAGTACTTC.

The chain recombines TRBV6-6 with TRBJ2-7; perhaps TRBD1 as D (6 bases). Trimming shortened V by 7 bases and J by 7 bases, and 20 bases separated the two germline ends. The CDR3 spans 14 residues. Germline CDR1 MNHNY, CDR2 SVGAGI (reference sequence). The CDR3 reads CASTPDSSAREQYF. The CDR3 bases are TGTGCCAGCACCCCGGACAGTTCAGCGAGGGAGCAGTACTTC.

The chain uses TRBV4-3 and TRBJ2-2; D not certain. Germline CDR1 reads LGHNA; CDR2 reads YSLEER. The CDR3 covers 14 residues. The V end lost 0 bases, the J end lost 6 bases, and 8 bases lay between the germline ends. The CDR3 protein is CASSQDYGSGELFF. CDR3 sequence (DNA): TGCGCCAGCAGCCAAGATTATGGGTCCGGGGAGCTGTTTTTT.

CDR3 nucleotides: TGTGCCAGCCGGGGGGACAGGGAGCTACGCCGAGAGACCCAGTACTTC. Translated, it gives CASRGDRELRRETQYF. This chain connects TRBV7-9 to TRBJ2-5, with TRBD1 identical over 9 bases. CDR1 is SEHNR, CDR2 FQNEAQ, per germline (reference sequence). J was trimmed by 4 bases and V by 8 bases; bases with no gene match: 14. The CDR3 is made up of 16 amino acids.

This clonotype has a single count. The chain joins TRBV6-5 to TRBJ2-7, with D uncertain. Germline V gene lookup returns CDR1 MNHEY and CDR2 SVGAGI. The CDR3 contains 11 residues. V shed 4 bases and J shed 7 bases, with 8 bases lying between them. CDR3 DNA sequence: TGTGCCAGCAGTTGGCGACAAGAGCAGTACTTC. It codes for CASSWRQEQYF.

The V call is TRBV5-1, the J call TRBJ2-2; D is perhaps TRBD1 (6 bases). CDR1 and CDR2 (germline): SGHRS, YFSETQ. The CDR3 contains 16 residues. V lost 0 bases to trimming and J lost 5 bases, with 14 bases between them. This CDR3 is CASSLDRLGGTGELFF. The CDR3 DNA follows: TGCGCCAGCAGCTTGGATAGGCTAGGGGGAACCGGGGAGCTGTTTTTT. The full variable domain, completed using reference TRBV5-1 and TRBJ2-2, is KAGVTQTPRYLIKTRGQQVTLSCSPISGHRSVSWYQQTPGQGLQFLFEYFSETQRNKGNFPGRFSGRQFSNSRSEMNVSTLELGDSALYLCASSLDRLGGTGELFFGEGSRLTVL.

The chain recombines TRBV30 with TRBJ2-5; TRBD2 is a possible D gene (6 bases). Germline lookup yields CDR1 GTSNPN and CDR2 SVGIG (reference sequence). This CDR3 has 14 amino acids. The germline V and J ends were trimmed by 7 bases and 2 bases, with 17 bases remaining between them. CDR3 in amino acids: CASNRDGGQETQYF. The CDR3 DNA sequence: TGTGCCTCCAATCGGGACGGGGGTCAAGAGACCCAGTACTTC. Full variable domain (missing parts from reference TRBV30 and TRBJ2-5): SQTIHQWPATLVQPVGSPLSLECTVEGTSNPNLYWYRQAAGRGLQLLFYSVGIGQISSEVPQNLSASRPQDRQFILSSKKLLLSDSGFYLCASNRDGGQETQYFGPGTRLLVL.

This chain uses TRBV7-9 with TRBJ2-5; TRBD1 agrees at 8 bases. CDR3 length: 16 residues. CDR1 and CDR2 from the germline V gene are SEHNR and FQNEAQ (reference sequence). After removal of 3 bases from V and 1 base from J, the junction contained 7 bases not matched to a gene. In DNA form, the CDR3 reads TGTGCCAGCAGCTTTACCCGGGACAGGTCCCAAGAGACCCAGTACTTC. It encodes CASSFTRDRSQETQYF. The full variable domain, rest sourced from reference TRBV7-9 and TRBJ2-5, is DTGVSQNPRHKITKRGQNVTFRCDPISEHNRLYWYRQTLGQGPEFLTYFQNEAQLEKSRLLSDRFSAERPKGSFSTLEIQRTEQGDSAMYLCASSFTRDRSQETQYFGPGTRLLVL.

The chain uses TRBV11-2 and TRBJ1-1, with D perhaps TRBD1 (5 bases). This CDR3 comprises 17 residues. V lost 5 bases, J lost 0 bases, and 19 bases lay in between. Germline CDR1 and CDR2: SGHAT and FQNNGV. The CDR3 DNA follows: TGTGCCAGCAGCCCCCGGGGCCCTATAAGCATGAACACTGAAGCTTTCTTT. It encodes CASSPRGPISMNTEAFF. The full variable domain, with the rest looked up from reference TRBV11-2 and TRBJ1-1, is EAGVAQSPRYKIIEKRQSVAFWCNPISGHATLYWYQQILGQGPKLLIQFQNNGVVDDSQLPKDRFSAERLKGVDSTLKIQPAKLEDSAVYLCASSPRGPISMNTEAFFGQGTRLTVV.

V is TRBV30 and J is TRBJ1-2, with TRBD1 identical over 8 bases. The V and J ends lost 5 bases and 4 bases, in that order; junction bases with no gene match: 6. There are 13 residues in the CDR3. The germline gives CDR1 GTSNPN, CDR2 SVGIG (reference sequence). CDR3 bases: TGTGCCTGGGGGACAGGATTTACCTATGGCTACACCTTC. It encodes CAWGTGFTYGYTF.

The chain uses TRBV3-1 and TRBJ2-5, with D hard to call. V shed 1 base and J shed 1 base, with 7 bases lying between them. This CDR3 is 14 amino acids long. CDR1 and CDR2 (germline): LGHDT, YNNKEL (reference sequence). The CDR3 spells CASSQVDSQETQYF. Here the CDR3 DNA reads TGTGCCAGCAGCCAAGTCGATAGCCAAGAGACCCAGTACTTC.

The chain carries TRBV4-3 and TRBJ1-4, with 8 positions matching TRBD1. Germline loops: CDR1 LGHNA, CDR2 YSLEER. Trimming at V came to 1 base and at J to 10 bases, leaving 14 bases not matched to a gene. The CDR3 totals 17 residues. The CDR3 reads CASSQAAPGQGGGKLFF. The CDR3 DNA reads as TGCGCCAGCAGCCAAGCAGCCCCAGGACAGGGAGGGGGAAAACTGTTTTTT.

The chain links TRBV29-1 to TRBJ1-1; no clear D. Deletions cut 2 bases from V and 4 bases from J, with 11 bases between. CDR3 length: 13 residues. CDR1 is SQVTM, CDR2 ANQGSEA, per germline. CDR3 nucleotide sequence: TGCAGCGTTGAACTCGGCTGGGCCACTGAAGCTTTCTTT. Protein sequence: CSVELGWATEAFF. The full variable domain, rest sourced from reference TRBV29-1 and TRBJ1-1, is SAVISQKPSRDICQRGTSLTIQCQVDSQVTMMFWYRQQPGQSLTLIATANQGSEATYESGFVIDKFPISRPNLTFSTLTVSNMSPEDSSIYLCSVELGWATEAFFGQGTRLTVV.

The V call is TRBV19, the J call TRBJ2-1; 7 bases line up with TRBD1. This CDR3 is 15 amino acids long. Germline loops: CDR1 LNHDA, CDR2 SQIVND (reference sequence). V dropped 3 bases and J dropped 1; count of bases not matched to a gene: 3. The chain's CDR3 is CASSMSQGSYNEQFF. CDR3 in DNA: TGTGCCAGTAGTATGTCACAGGGGTCCTACAATGAGCAGTTCTTC.

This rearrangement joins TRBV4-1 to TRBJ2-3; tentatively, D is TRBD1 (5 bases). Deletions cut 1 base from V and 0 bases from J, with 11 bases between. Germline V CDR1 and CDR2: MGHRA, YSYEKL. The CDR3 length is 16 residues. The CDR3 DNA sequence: TGCGCCAGCAGCCAAGGACGGAAGGGGAGCACAGATACGCAGTATTTT. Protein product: CASSQGRKGSTDTQYF.

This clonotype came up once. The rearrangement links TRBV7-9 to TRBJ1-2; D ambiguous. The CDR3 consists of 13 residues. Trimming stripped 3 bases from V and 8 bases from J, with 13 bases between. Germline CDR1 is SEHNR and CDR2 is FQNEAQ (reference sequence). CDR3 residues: CASSFRGSGGYTF. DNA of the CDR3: TGTGCCAGCAGCTTTCGCGGGTCTGGGGGCTACACCTTC.